Listed here are 14 T cell receptor beta chains from one sample, sequenced in a study of T-cell reconstitution after alpha-beta-depleted transplantation in children. Preparation of the TCRbeta library used unique molecular identifiers. TCRdb ran MiXCR on the PCR reads and lists one entry per CDR3 protein. This table has approximately 1,000,000 distinct CDR3 sequences, about 30% appearing once. Sequenced material: PBMCs, mostly from graft donor cells, taken 360 days after TCRalphabeta/CD19-depleted stem cell transplant. These receptors came from a boy in the first two years of life who had a stem cell transplant for SCID, so the T cells may come from the graft donor.

The chain links TRBV6-5 to TRBJ1-1, with a possible D match to TRBD1 (5 bases). Germline CDR1 is MNHEY and CDR2 is SVGAGI. CDR3 length: 18 residues. V lost 0 bases and J lost 5, with 22 bases in between. CDR3 region: CASSYSGGETPTWTEAFF. In nucleotides, the CDR3 is TGTGCCAGCAGTTACTCGGGGGGTGAGACCCCTACTTGGACTGAAGCTTTCTTT.

The CDR3 is CASSEGAGPTTGELFF. DNA of the CDR3: TGTGCCAGCAGTGAAGGGGCAGGGCCCACGACCGGGGAGCTGTTTTTT. The gene calls are TRBV2 and TRBJ2-2, with TRBD1 as a possible D gene (5 bases). Trimming removed 1 base at V and 5 bases at J, with 14 bases between. The CDR3 covers 16 residues. CDR1 and CDR2 from the germline V gene are SNHLY and FYNNEI.

This chain links TRBV5-5 with TRBJ2-1; tentatively, D is TRBD2 (5 bases). Trimming left V 0 bases short and J 10 bases short, with 17 bases between. CDR3 size: 15 residues. The germline gives CDR1 SGHKS, CDR2 YYEKEE (reference sequence). The CDR3 coding sequence is TGTGCCAGCAGCTTGGAGGCTTCCCGATCGGGGGAGCAGTTCTTC. It encodes CASSLEASRSGEQFF.

As DNA, the CDR3 is TGTGCCAGCAGCTTAGGGGGGACTAGAGATAAAGAGACCCAGTACTTC. This gives the protein CASSLGGTRDKETQYF. The rearrangement links TRBV7-2 to TRBJ2-5; TRBD2 matches at 8 bases. Trimming cost V 1 base and J 3 bases; bases outside gene matches: 7. The CDR3 contains 16 residues. CDR1 and CDR2 (germline): SGHTA, FQGNSA.

V gene TRBV11-2 combines with J gene TRBJ1-1; no clear D gene. The V end lost 5 bases, the J end lost 0 bases, and 10 bases lay between the germline ends. The CDR3 loop spans 14 amino acids. Germline CDR1 SGHAT, CDR2 FQNNGV. The CDR3 is CASSLQRMNTEAFF. The CDR3 DNA reads TGTGCCAGCAGCCTACAGCGAATGAACACTGAAGCTTTCTTT.

This chain joins TRBV18 and TRBJ2-1; TRBD1 matches at 9 bases. V trimming: 4 bases; J trimming: 8 bases; junction bases outside the gene matches: 12. Germline values: CDR1 KGHSH, CDR2 LQKENI. The CDR3 is made up of 16 amino acids. DNA of the CDR3: TGTGCCAGCTCACTCCTACAGGGGGCTGATTTCGATGAGCAGTTCTTC. This translates into CASSLLQGADFDEQFF.

This clonotype has a handful of counts. The chain combines TRBV11-2 with TRBJ2-3; 8 bases agree with TRBD2. The CDR3 sequence is 18 residues long. CDR1 and CDR2 (germline): SGHAT, FQNNGV. After removal of 5 bases from V and 2 bases from J, the junction contained 15 bases not matched to a gene. Here the CDR3 DNA reads TGTGCCAGCAGCCCACCCCTAGCGGGCGCGATTTACACAGATACGCAGTATTTT. This sequence encodes CASSPPLAGAIYTDTQYF.

The chain combines TRBV2 with TRBJ2-7; D uncertain. There are 15 residues in the CDR3. V was shortened by 6 bases and J by 0 bases, with 15 bases between the two germline ends. From germline, CDR1 is SNHLY and CDR2 FYNNEI. The CDR3 spells CASSYDTRSSYEQYF. CDR3 bases: TGTGCCAGCAGCTACGACACGCGAAGCTCCTACGAGCAGTACTTC.

The sample holds a few counts of this clonotype. The CDR3: CASSLNFRGTGGAVGYEQYF. CDR3 in DNA: TGCGCCAGCAGCCTAAATTTTCGTGGGACAGGGGGCGCGGTGGGGTACGAGCAGTACTTC. The V gene is TRBV5-1, the J gene TRBJ2-7, with 12 bases aligning to TRBD1. The CDR3 is made up of 20 amino acids. Trimming at V came to 4 bases and at J to 4 bases, leaving 21 bases not matched to a gene. Germline values: CDR1 SGHRS, CDR2 YFSETQ. The full variable domain, completed using reference TRBV5-1 and TRBJ2-7, is KAGVTQTPRYLIKTRGQQVTLSCSPISGHRSVSWYQQTPGQGLQFLFEYFSETQRNKGNFPGRFSGRQFSNSRSEMNVSTLELGDSALYLCASSLNFRGTGGAVGYEQYFGPGTRLTVT.

Remarks on this clonotype: The junction departs from germline at one end; a sequencing error may be responsible. V gene TRBV4-3 combines with J gene TRBJ2-7; D is possibly TRBD1 (5 bases). CDR3 length equals 19 residues. Germline V lookup: CDR1 LGHNA, CDR2 YSLEER. The CDR3 coding sequence is TGCGCCAGCAGCCAAGGTTGGGATACAGGCCACGTCAACTCCTACGAGCAGCACTTC. Translation: CASSQGWDTGHVNSYEQHF.

Written as DNA, the CDR3 is TGCTGTGGGGGGTGGGGGCGGGATACGCAGTATTTT. Protein: CCGGWGRDTQYF. The rearrangement uses TRBV29-1 and TRBJ2-3; D tentatively fits TRBD1 or TRBD2 (6 bases each). The CDR3 spans 12 residues. Germline V lookup: CDR1 SQVTM, CDR2 ANQGSEA.

J is TRBJ2-7 and V is TRBV20-1; 9 nucleotides line up with TRBD1. The CDR3 consists of 14 residues. V lost 2 bases and J lost 2; bases outside the gene matches: 4. Looked up from germline, CDR1 is DFQATT and CDR2 is SNEGSKA (reference sequence). CDR3: CSARPGQGTYEQYF. DNA for the CDR3: TGCAGTGCTAGACCGGGACAGGGCACCTACGAGCAGTACTTC.

In its sample, this clonotype was seen a few times. This rearrangement joins TRBV15 to TRBJ2-5; D is perhaps TRBD1 (5 bases). Trimming took off 1 base at V and 1 base at J, with 7 bases between the two ends. This CDR3 contains 14 residues. Germline V gene sequence: CDR1 LNHNV, CDR2 YYDKDF (reference sequence). The DNA for the CDR3 is TGTGCCACCAGCAGAGGACAGATCCAAGAGACCCAGTACTTC. This gives the protein CATSRGQIQETQYF.

The gene calls are TRBV12-3 or TRBV12-4 and TRBJ2-3; possible D gene TRBD2, 6 bases. V was trimmed by 6 bases and J by 1 base, leaving 17 bases between them. The CDR3 consists of 16 residues. The CDR3 loop is CASSTLGGARTDTQYF. The CDR3 DNA follows: TGTGCCAGCAGCACTCTAGGAGGGGCGCGCACAGATACGCAGTATTTT.